Presented here are 29 T cell receptor beta chains from one specimen sequenced in a study of T cell responses to AZD1222 COVID-19 vaccine. Method: immunoSEQ multiplex PCR; TCRdb's copy keeps in-frame clones and lacks some. Among approximately 200,000 clones listed, just over 90% were seen once. Here the sequenced sample was peripheral blood, taken 28 days after the second AZD1222 dose. The receptors stem from an adult who received the AZD1222 COVID-19 vaccine.

This clone appeared a single time. The V gene is TRBV5-1, the J gene TRBJ1-1; 11 bases fit TRBD1. V was clipped by 2 bases and J by 6 bases; unmatched bases: 3. This CDR3 region has 14 residues. Germline CDR1 is SGHRS and CDR2 is YFSETQ. CDR3 nucleotides: TGCGCCAGCAGCTTTTGGACAGGGGGCGCTGAAGCTTTCTTT. Protein sequence: CASSFWTGGAEAFF.

The chain links TRBV6-5 to TRBJ2-7; TRBD2 matches at 10 bases. Trimming took 0 bases from V and 4 from J; bases not matched to a gene: 6. The CDR3 consists of 16 residues. Germline CDR1 and CDR2: MNHEY and SVGAGI. The CDR3 DNA is TGTGCCAGCAGTTACTCGTCTAGCGGGAGACCGTACGAGCAGTACTTC. This codes for CASSYSSSGRPYEQYF.

The genes are TRBV6-6 and TRBJ1-5, with a possible D match to TRBD1 (5 bases). The CDR3 runs 12 residues. Trimming removed 11 bases at V and 7 bases at J, with 15 bases between. Germline V CDR1 and CDR2: MNHNY, SVGAGI (reference sequence). Here the CDR3 reads CASGLEVQPQHF. The CDR3 DNA reads as TGTGCCTCGGGGCTGGAGGTCCAGCCCCAGCATTTT.

The chain is built from TRBV7-9 and TRBJ1-2; TRBD1 agrees at 9 bases. Germline CDR1 SEHNR, CDR2 FQNEAQ (reference sequence). V dropped 7 bases and J dropped 7; count of bases not matched to a gene: 10. The CDR3 has 14 amino acids. The CDR3 is CASNRQGGTFGYTF. The CDR3 DNA follows: TGTGCCAGCAACCGACAGGGGGGGACTTTTGGCTACACCTTC.

The chain employs TRBV5-1 and TRBJ2-1; 11 nucleotides match TRBD1. Trimming at V came to 4 bases and at J to 8 bases, leaving 14 bases not matched to a gene. Germline-derived CDR1 and CDR2 are SGHRS and YFSETQ. The CDR3 covers 17 residues. The CDR3 coding sequence is TGCGCCAGCAGCCCCCCGAGGGGGACAGGGGGTTTGGATGAGCAGTTCTTC. As protein: CASSPPRGTGGLDEQFF.

The chain combines TRBV29-1 with TRBJ2-7, with D unresolved. The CDR3 length is 11 residues. V lost 4 bases and J 2 bases, leaving 6 bases between the germline ends. The germline gives CDR1 SQVTM, CDR2 ANQGSEA. CDR3 DNA: TGCAGCGTTGCTGCCCCCTACGAGCAGTACTTC. Its translation: CSVAAPYEQYF.

This clone is a singleton in its sample. The rearrangement links TRBV9 to TRBJ1-1; D unclear. This CDR3 comprises 13 residues. The germline CDR1 and CDR2 sequences are SGDLS and YYNGEE. V was trimmed by 0 bases and J by 9 bases, leaving 12 bases between them. The CDR3, as DNA: TGTGCCAGCAGCGTAGGCCCAGGTTCTCAAGCTTTCTTT. It yields the protein CASSVGPGSQAFF.

The chain carries TRBV7-9 and TRBJ1-5; TRBD1 is a possible D gene (6 bases). Germline V CDR1 and CDR2: SEHNR, FQNEAQ (reference sequence). V was clipped by 1 base and J by 4 bases, with 14 bases between them. This CDR3 contains 16 residues. CDR3 region: CASSLDAGARNQPQHF. In DNA form, the CDR3 reads TGTGCCAGCAGCTTAGATGCAGGGGCCAGGAATCAGCCCCAGCATTTT.

The chain combines TRBV29-1 with TRBJ1-1; tentatively, D is TRBD1 (6 bases). The V and J ends lost 3 bases and 11 bases respectively, with 13 bases between them. Germline CDR1 SQVTM, CDR2 ANQGSEA. The CDR3 runs 11 residues. The CDR3 loop reads CSVDAGVEAFF. DNA of the CDR3: TGCAGCGTTGACGCAGGGGTTGAGGCTTTCTTT.

The CDR3 protein is CASSLGGTLARETQYF. The DNA of the CDR3 is TGTGCCAGCAGCTTAGGGGGGACCCTTGCGAGGGAGACCCAGTACTTC. This sequence joins TRBV7-8 and TRBJ2-5, with D possibly being TRBD1 or TRBD2 (5 bases each). The CDR3 length is 16 residues. In germline, CDR1 is SGHVS, CDR2 FQNEAQ. Trimming took off 1 base at V and 5 bases at J, with 17 bases between the two ends.

V is TRBV7-9 and J is TRBJ1-2; D possibly corresponds to TRBD1 (5 bases). CDR1 and CDR2 from the germline V gene are SEHNR and FQNEAQ (reference sequence). V gave up 2 bases and J gave up 4 bases, with 5 bases separating them. The CDR3 has 12 residues. CDR3 in DNA: TGTGCCAGCAGCTTACAGGGCTATGGCTACACCTTC. Translated: CASSLQGYGYTF.

This clone was found a few times. The chain carries TRBV7-9 and TRBJ1-5, with D possibly being TRBD1 (5 bases). Germline-derived CDR1 and CDR2 are SEHNR and FQNEAQ (reference sequence). This CDR3 spans 14 amino acids. The V end lost 4 bases, the J end lost 4 bases, and 11 bases lay between the germline ends. CDR3 bases: TGTGCCAGCAGCTGGGGGACGGGGAATCAGCCCCAGCATTTT. Protein: CASSWGTGNQPQHF.

V usage is TRBV7-8 and J usage is TRBJ2-4, with TRBD1 as a possible D gene (6 bases). This CDR3 is built from 17 residues. The ends were cut back, 5 bases at V and 2 bases at J, with 19 bases in the middle. CDR1 is SGHVS, CDR2 FQNEAQ, per germline. Here the CDR3 reads CASSPRLGADPKNIQYF. The CDR3 DNA is TGTGCCAGCAGCCCCCGGTTGGGGGCGGATCCCAAAAACATTCAGTACTTC.

J is TRBJ2-1 and V is TRBV15; 8 positions agree with TRBD2. The CDR3 runs to 17 residues. Per the germline V gene, CDR1 is LNHNV and CDR2 is YYDKDF (reference sequence). Trimming took 2 bases from V and 3 from J; bases not matched to a gene: 9. CDR3 DNA sequence: TGTGCCACCAGCAGACCGGGACTAGGGACACACTACAATGAGCAGTTCTTC. Translating gives CATSRPGLGTHYNEQFF.

This sequence joins TRBV5-1 and TRBJ1-1, with D maybe TRBD1 (6 bases). Germline values: CDR1 SGHRS, CDR2 YFSETQ. Trimming cost V 3 bases and J 4 bases, with 13 bases left between them. The CDR3 has 14 amino acids. CDR3: CASSSHREGTEAFF. In nucleotides, the CDR3 is TGCGCCAGCAGCTCTCACAGGGAAGGCACTGAAGCTTTCTTT.

This clone was observed a handful of times. V and J are TRBV11-3 and TRBJ2-1; a possible D gene is TRBD2 (6 bases). Germline assignment: CDR1 SGHNT and CDR2 YENEEA. The germline V and J ends were trimmed by 5 bases and 7 bases, with 21 bases remaining between them. CDR3 length: 16 amino acids. The CDR3 reads CASSPREQEGINEQFF. The DNA of the CDR3 is TGTGCCAGCAGCCCCAGGGAGCAGGAGGGGATTAATGAGCAGTTCTTC.

The V gene is TRBV25-1, the J gene TRBJ2-1; D call uncertain. The germline CDR1 and CDR2 sequences are MGHDK and SYGVNS. The CDR3 length is 13 residues. V lost 5 bases to trimming and J lost 3 bases, with 8 bases between them. The CDR3 DNA reads as TGTGCCAGCAGTAGCCAGTACTACAATGAGCAGTTCTTC. Translated: CASSSQYYNEQFF.

The rearrangement uses TRBV29-1 and TRBJ1-1, with D uncertain. The CDR3 is 10 residues long. Germline lookup yields CDR1 SQVTM and CDR2 ANQGSEA. V gave up 6 bases and J gave up 8 bases, with 10 bases separating them. CDR3 sequence: CSVLGREAFF. CDR3 nucleotides: TGCAGCGTATTGGGGAGGGAAGCTTTCTTT.

V and J are TRBV5-6 and TRBJ1-1; D is unclear. Trimming took off 4 bases at V and 4 bases at J, with 11 bases between the two ends. The CDR3 has 13 amino acids. Germline values: CDR1 SGHDT, CDR2 YYEEEE. The CDR3 spells CASSLREFTEAFF. The CDR3 coding sequence is TGTGCCAGCAGCCTACGGGAATTCACTGAAGCTTTCTTT. The whole variable domain, filled in from reference TRBV5-6 and TRBJ1-1, reads DAGVTQSPTHLIKTRGQQVTLRCSPKSGHDTVSWYQQALGQGPQFIFQYYEEEERQRGNFPDRFSGHQFPNYSSELNVNALLLGDSALYLCASSLREFTEAFFGQGTRLTVV.

The rearrangement uses TRBV2 and TRBJ2-2; D may be TRBD2 (6 bases). CDR1 and CDR2 (germline): SNHLY, FYNNEI. The CDR3 totals 14 residues. The germline V and J ends were trimmed by 6 bases and 4 bases, with 12 bases remaining between them. CDR3 DNA sequence: TGTGCCAGCAGGGGACTGCCGGGCACCGGGGAGCTGTTTTTT. Amino acids: CASRGLPGTGELFF.

This chain links TRBV6-4 with TRBJ2-3; the match to TRBD1 covers 8 bases. Per germline, CDR1 MRHNA and CDR2 SNTAGT. The V gene end was trimmed by 6 bases and the J gene end by 6 bases; junction bases not matched to a gene: 5. The CDR3 runs 13 residues. CDR3 protein: CASSGQGGDTQYF. CDR3 sequence (DNA): TGTGCCAGCAGCGGACAGGGCGGCGATACGCAGTATTTT.

J is TRBJ2-7 and V is TRBV6-1, with TRBD2 matching over 8 bases. The ends lost 5 bases at V and 6 bases at J; junction bases unmatched: 9. The CDR3 covers 14 residues. Germline assignment: CDR1 MNHNS and CDR2 SASEGT. CDR3 loop: CASSLGRAAREQYF. The CDR3 DNA sequence: TGTGCCAGCAGTCTCGGGAGGGCCGCCCGCGAGCAGTACTTC.

This chain connects TRBV14 to TRBJ2-6; D ambiguous. V lost 4 bases and J lost 0, with 13 bases in between. This CDR3 has 17 residues. Germline CDR1 reads SGHDN; CDR2 reads FVKESK. DNA for the CDR3: TGTGCCAGCAGCCCCGGTGAGAGGATCTCTGGGGCCAACGTCCTGACTTTC. It translates to CASSPGERISGANVLTF.

The chain is built from TRBV6-5 and TRBJ1-1; D is unresolved. Looked up from germline, CDR1 is MNHEY and CDR2 is SVGAGI. Trimming shortened V by 0 bases and J by 1 base, and 12 bases separated the two germline ends. CDR3 length equals 16 residues. The CDR3 protein is CASSYSATGSNTEAFF. In nucleotides, the CDR3 is TGTGCCAGCAGTTACTCTGCGACGGGCTCGAACACTGAAGCTTTCTTT.

The chain is built from TRBV5-1 and TRBJ2-7, with a tentative D call TRBD1 (5 bases). This CDR3 has 13 amino acids. Germline V gene sequence: CDR1 SGHRS, CDR2 YFSETQ. The ends were cut back, 5 bases at V and 2 bases at J, with 11 bases in the middle. The CDR3 loop reads CASRLDTAYEQYF. The CDR3 region has the DNA TGCGCCAGCAGGCTGGACACCGCCTACGAGCAGTACTTC.

The V gene is TRBV28, the J gene TRBJ1-2; TRBD1 agrees at 7 bases. The germline CDR1 and CDR2 sequences are MDHEN and SYDVKM. CDR3 size: 17 residues. V lost 10 bases and J lost 5; bases outside the gene matches: 22. CDR3 DNA sequence: TGTGCCATCACCCCAGGGGGGTCTCCACGAGGTTTATATGGCTACACCTTC. Protein: CAITPGGSPRGLYGYTF.

The chain links TRBV9 to TRBJ1-6, with a possible D match to TRBD1 (5 bases). This CDR3 is built from 17 residues. The ends were cut back, 0 bases at V and 9 bases at J, with 19 bases in the middle. Germline CDR1 is SGDLS and CDR2 is YYNGEE. The CDR3 loop reads CASSVGRGGSSSSPLHF. For the CDR3, the DNA is TGTGCCAGCAGCGTAGGAAGGGGAGGGTCATCAAGTTCACCCCTCCACTTT.

The gene calls are TRBV21-1 and TRBJ2-7; TRBD2 reflects the table's D call only, with no check against the DNA. TRBV21-1 is reported as a pseudogene. The CDR3 is 14 residues long. The CDR3 protein is CASSKGGRRYEQYF. The DNA of the CDR3 is TGTGCCAGCAGCAAGGGCGGGAGAAGGTACGAGCAGTACTTC.

CDR3 nucleotide sequence: TGTGCCAGTAGCACGGCGAACACTGAAGCTTTCTTT. Translated, it gives CASSTANTEAFF. The chain joins TRBV19 to TRBJ1-1; no clear D. V shed 6 bases and J shed 1 base, with 6 bases lying between them. Germline V CDR1 and CDR2: LNHDA, SQIVND (reference sequence). The CDR3 is 12 residues long.